Listed below are T cell receptor beta chains from one sample, sequenced in a study of cytomegalovirus exposure and HLA in healthy donors. Clones were read by immunoSEQ multiplex PCR, and TCRdb kept only the in-frame ones, dropping some. The sample contains over 200,000 clones, 82% of which appear only once. Sequenced sample: PBMCs. The receptors originated from a man aged 40-49 years in good health and CMV-seropositive. The CDR3 runs from the conserved cysteine through the conserved F or W. A D gene is named only where the DNA matches it firmly. Clone size appears in some rows only: once, few, many, or a class for an expanded clone.

>NA|TRBD2|TRBV6-1|TRBJ2-1
TGTGCCAGCAGTGGTAGCGGGAGGACCTACAATGAGCAGTTCTTC
CASSGSGRTYNEQFF
>few|TRBD1|TRBV5-1|TRBJ1-2
TGCGCCAGCAGCTTGCCTCCAGGGGGCGACTATGGCTACACCTTC
CASSLPPGGDYGYTF
>NA|NA|TRBV7-3|TRBJ2-1
TGTGCCAGCAGCTTAAGGGCACAGGGCTCCTACAATGAGCAGTTCTTC
CASSLRAQGSYNEQFF
>NA|TRBD1|TRBV10-3|TRBJ1-2
TGTGCCATCAGTGCTTCGACAGGGCCCGTGGGCTACACCTTC
CAISASTGPVGYTF
>once|NA|TRBV19|TRBJ1-1
TGTGCCAGTAGTATCTCATGGAGGGTACTGAACACTGAAGCTTTCTTT
CASSISWRVLNTEAFF
>few|TRBD2|TRBV14|TRBJ2-7
TGTGCCAGCAGCCCTATTAGCGGGAGTATCCACGAGCAGTACTTC
CASSPISGSIHEQYF
>NA|NA|TRBV19|TRBJ2-1
TGTGCCACTACAGCCCCTCGGGGGTTATTAGGGAATGAGCAGTTCTTC
CATTAPRGLLGNEQFF
>NA|NA|TRBV10-1|TRBJ1-3
TGCGCCAGCAGTGGATTAGGGGACTCTGGAAACACCATATATTTT
CASSGLGDSGNTIYF
>few|NA|TRBV19|TRBJ2-2
TGTGCCACTGCACTAGCCATAAACACCGGGGAGCTGTTTTTT
CATALAINTGELFF
>once|NA|TRBV6-1|TRBJ1-1
TGTGCCAGCAACCCCCGCGGAGGTTTGGGGACTGAAGCTTTCTTT
CASNPRGGLGTEAFF
>NA|NA|TRBV7-9|TRBJ2-7
TGTGCCAGCAGCTTAGGCTCGGACAGGGAGGGCTCCTACGAGCAGTACTTC
CASSLGSDREGSYEQYF
>NA|NA|TRBV19|TRBJ1-4
TGTGCCAGTAGTATTTTTGACTCAACTAATGAAAAACTGTTTTTT
CASSIFDSTNEKLFF
>NA|TRBD1|TRBV9|TRBJ2-5
TGTGCCAGCAGCGCTTTGGACAGGGTTGAGACCCAGTACTTC
CASSALDRVETQYF
>NA|TRBD2|TRBV9|TRBJ2-3
TGTGCCAGCAGCTCTTGGGGACTAGCGGGAGGAGATACGCAGTATTTT
CASSSWGLAGGDTQYF
>NA|NA|TRBV6-5|TRBJ2-1
TGTGCCAGCAGACACCGGGACTACAATGAGCAGTTCTTC
CASRHRDYNEQFF
>NA|TRBD1|TRBV2|TRBJ1-6
TGTGCCAGCCGGACAGGGGTAAACTCCTATAATTCACCCCTCCACTTT
CASRTGVNSYNSPLHF